What follows are 4 T cell receptor beta chains derived from one specimen sequenced in a study of blood T cell repertoires in COVID-19. The method was immunoSEQ multiplex PCR; TCRdb's version includes in-frame clones alone and lacks a portion of them. The data show approximately 440,000 clones, 90% seen once. Material for sequencing was PBMCs or T cells enriched from blood (not recorded which). The receptors stem from a man aged 18-30 years who had recovered from COVID-19.

This clone was seen a single time. The chain couples TRBV6-5 to TRBJ1-6, with 10 bases lining up with TRBD1. Per germline, CDR1 MNHEY and CDR2 SVGAGI. Unmatched junction bases numbered 6, after V lost 6 bases and J lost 13 bases. This CDR3 region has 13 residues. CDR3 amino acids: CASRDRGENPLHF. In nucleotides, the CDR3 is TGTGCCAGCAGGGACAGGGGGGAAAATCCCCTCCACTTT.

The rearrangement links TRBV28 to TRBJ1-1; D is possibly TRBD1 (5 bases). CDR3 length: 12 residues. Looked up from germline, CDR1 is MDHEN and CDR2 is SYDVKM. The V end was cut by 4 bases, the J end by 7 bases, with 10 bases between. DNA of the CDR3: TGTGCCAGCAGTTCAGGGTCCCTTGAAGCTTTCTTT. Translation gives CASSSGSLEAFF.

This chain joins TRBV6-5 and TRBJ1-2; the D gene is possibly TRBD1 (5 bases). Germline loops: CDR1 MNHEY, CDR2 SVGAGI. Deletions cut 0 bases from V and 6 bases from J, with 8 bases between. The CDR3 runs 13 residues. As DNA, the CDR3 is TGTGCCAGCAGTTACTCCCAGGGCGATGGCTACACCTTC. Translated, it gives CASSYSQGDGYTF.

The sample holds one count of this clone. The rearrangement joins TRBV2 to TRBJ2-1; perhaps TRBD1 as D (6 bases). With 6 bases removed from V and 5 bases from J, the gap between germline ends came to 11 bases. This CDR3 has 13 residues. Germline V gene sequence: CDR1 SNHLY, CDR2 FYNNEI. The CDR3 DNA reads TGTGCCAGCAGCCTGGACAGAGACAATGAGCAGTTCTTC. Amino acids: CASSLDRDNEQFF.